This T cell receptor beta chain was retrieved from a study of T cells in Graves' hyperthyroidism and ophthalmopathy (dated by TCRdb to the late 2010s). For the study in its entirety: Peripheral blood samples were taken at the time of initial diagnosis, prior to any treatment. For training and testing, the 110 or so patients in the discovery cohort were randomly divided in a 7:3 ratio. Prospective prediction of ophthalmopathy was tested in an independent validation cohort of under 20 hyperthyroidism patients and around 16 patients who later progressed to ophthalmopathy. To identify distinguishing TCR V-J signatures, a discovery cohort of around 100 patients was used, comprising 40 to 45 with Graves' ophthalmopathy and around 60 with stable Graves' hyperthyroidism. According to the paper, TCR Vbeta CDR3 sequencing was carried out on over 130 peripheral blood samples, which came from 40 to 45 ophthalmopathy, around 75 hyperthyroidism and some 17 progressor patients. In addition, the study compared T-cell repertoires in thyroid tissue and in blood from roughly six Graves' hyperthyroidism patients. Following sampling, methimazole starting at 30 mg daily was given to hyperthyroidism patients, and high-dose intravenous methylprednisolone was given to ophthalmopathy patients.

Results the study describes overall, beyond this receptor: In validation, the model predicted progression to ophthalmopathy a median of roughly 6.1 months before onset, with roughly 71% sensitivity and about 72% specificity. Most expanded thyroid clonotypes (frequency above 0.001) were also found in blood, which suggests that blood repertoires may mirror thyroid immune responses. In cross-validation, a model built on a 13 V-J signature told ophthalmopathy apart from stable hyperthyroidism with 85% to 90% sensitivity and approximately 81% specificity, and in testing the same model reached 80%/75%. Sample size was not statistically predetermined, and investigators were not blinded to group allocation.

TCR beta CDR3 regions were amplified from RNA transcripts. The first round of RT-PCR for the TCR CDR3 was performed with the HTBI primer set and the Qiagen OneStep RT-PCR kit. A second multiplex PCR round built the libraries, followed by size selection and purification. The libraries were sequenced on an Illumina HiSeq2000 using paired-end 100 bp reads. From the authors' description of their analysis: Raw data were processed with SOAPnuke, discarding reads with adapters, uncalled bases, mean Phred below 15, or no exact constant-primer or identifier match. COPE v1.2.5 was used to merge high-quality paired reads, and clonotypes were defined as unique nucleotide sequences. MiTCR v1.1 was used to align clonotypes to the IMGT TRBV, TRBD and TRBJ reference segments. Only V-J combinations with frequency above 0.0001, covering about 99% of repertoires, were analysed. The TCS score was defined as F50 (clonal expansion) divided by E x V (chaos), with BLOSUM62-based TCRdist calculated between CDR3 peptides within each V-J. Welch's t-statistics and random forest reduced 450 to 600 V-J features to roughly 13, which were used in a naive Bayes classifier (R e1071). TCRdb's own reprocessing of the public reads used fastp at Q25 and MiXCR and kept productive beta chains. Every CDR3 protein is listed once, alongside the most common genes and DNA of its rows. The authors' filters were not applied to this entry. The table for this sample lists around 250,000 distinct CDR3 sequences; roughly a quarter of them were counted only once. The ten largest clonotypes hold approximately 35% of the sample.

As regards this clonotype: Its antigen remains unidentified. Per-nucleotide qualities are absent, and no much larger clonotype sits a single base away.

In the ophthalmopathy patients, disease was moderately to severely active, with a Clinical Activity Score of 3 or more, a NOSPECS grade of 4 or more, and a duration of less than 3 months. Patients with uncontrolled infections, other autoimmune diseases, pregnancy or lactation were excluded. Diagnoses were established on the basis of clinical symptoms, serum thyroxine and TRAb, thyroid ultrasound, and orbital computed tomography. Ficoll-Paque density gradient centrifugation was used to isolate PBMCs from about 10 ml of fresh peripheral blood. Total RNA was extracted with Trizol reagent, and quality was checked on an Agilent 2100 Bioanalyzer. The germline V gene sets CDR1 to KGHSH and CDR2 to LQKENI. Reading from cysteine to phenylalanine, the CDR3 counts 13 amino acids. Kept here is only the CDR3 DNA, which spans 39 bases and is read in frame from base 1. Trimming removed 1 base from V and 7 bases from J, leaving 11 bases between the germline ends.

Material: blood. The rearranged segments are TRBV18 and TRBJ2-7; perhaps TRBD2 is the D gene, with 5 bases matching. The clonotype comes from a woman aged 35 to 49 with Graves' ophthalmopathy. CDR3 loop: CASSPLRVREQYF. The nucleotide sequence is TGTGCCAGCTCACCACTGCGGGTCCGGGAGCAGTACTTC.